The sequence of this T cell receptor beta chain was determined in a study of cytomegalovirus exposure and HLA in healthy donors. Findings and limits, study-wide: With later analysis, a missense DCLRE1C variant became linked to TCR beta V- and J-gene trimming.

On this clone itself: The antigen remains unidentified.

PCR involved 60 Vbeta and 13 Jbeta primers. Profiled with immunoSEQ multiplex PCR; TCRdb holds only in-frame clones, not every one. The data contain more than 85,000 clones, more than 65% of them seen just once; the ten biggest clones take up around 3.5%. The receptor comes from a man aged 25 to 45 in good health and CMV-seronegative. Sequencing was performed on PBMCs.

CDR3 in amino acids: CASSIGGQGNEQYF. In nucleotides, the CDR3 is TGTGCCAGTAGTATAGGGGGACAGGGTAACGAGCAGTACTTC. The gene calls are TRBV19 and TRBJ2-7; 9 nucleotides match TRBD1. Per germline, CDR1 LNHDA and CDR2 SQIVND (reference sequence). V lost 1 base and J lost 5; bases outside the gene matches: 3. This CDR3 has 14 amino acids. The full variable domain, in which reference TRBV19 and TRBJ2-7 provide the parts outside the CDR3, is DGGITQSPKYLFRKEGQNVTLSCEQNLNHDAMYWYRQDPGQGLRLIYYSQIVNDFQKGDIAEGYSVSREKKESFPLTVTSAQKNPTAFYLCASSIGGQGNEQYFGPGTRLTVT.